One T cell receptor beta chain is described in this entry. The source of the sample is a study of CD8+CD57+ T cells in acquired aplastic anemia. Genomic DNA acted as the template from which TCR beta VDJ combination and CDR3 sequence profiling were carried out. TCRdb recomputed calls from the reads with MiXCR, one row per CDR3 protein. The sample includes 150,000 to 200,000 distinct CDR3 sequences, roughly 60% of them seen just once. V dropped 3 bases and J dropped 2 bases, with 7 bases sitting between them. CDR1 is SGHTA, CDR2 FQGTGA, per germline. The CDR3 contains 13 residues. Previously, flow cytometry had revealed CD8+CD57+ cell expansion in the patients chosen for sequencing. The study sampled blood from patients who had received no therapy.

The gene calls are TRBV7-3 and TRBJ2-5; no firm D call. Sequencing was carried out using sorted CD4+, CD8+, or CD8+CD57+ T cells (not recorded which) from PBMCs. The sequence was collected from a human donor with aplastic anemia. The chain's CDR3 is CASSLLGQETQYF. For the CDR3, the DNA is TGTGCCAGCAGCTTGTTGGGGCAAGAGACCCAGTACTTC.